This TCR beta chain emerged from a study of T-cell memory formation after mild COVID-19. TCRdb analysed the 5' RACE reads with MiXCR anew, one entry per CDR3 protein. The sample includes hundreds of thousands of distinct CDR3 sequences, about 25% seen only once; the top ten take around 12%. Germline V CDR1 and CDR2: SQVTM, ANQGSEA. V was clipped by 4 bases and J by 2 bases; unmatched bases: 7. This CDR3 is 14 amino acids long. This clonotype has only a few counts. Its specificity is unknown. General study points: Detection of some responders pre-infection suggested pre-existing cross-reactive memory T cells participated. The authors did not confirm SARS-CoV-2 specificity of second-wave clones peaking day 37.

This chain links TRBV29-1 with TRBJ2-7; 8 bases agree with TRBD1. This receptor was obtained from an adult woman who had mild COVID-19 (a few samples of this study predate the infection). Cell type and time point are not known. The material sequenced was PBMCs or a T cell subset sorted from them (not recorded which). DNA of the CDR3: TGCAGCGTTGCTTGGGGACAGGTGACCTACGAGCAGTACTTC. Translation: CSVAWGQVTYEQYF.